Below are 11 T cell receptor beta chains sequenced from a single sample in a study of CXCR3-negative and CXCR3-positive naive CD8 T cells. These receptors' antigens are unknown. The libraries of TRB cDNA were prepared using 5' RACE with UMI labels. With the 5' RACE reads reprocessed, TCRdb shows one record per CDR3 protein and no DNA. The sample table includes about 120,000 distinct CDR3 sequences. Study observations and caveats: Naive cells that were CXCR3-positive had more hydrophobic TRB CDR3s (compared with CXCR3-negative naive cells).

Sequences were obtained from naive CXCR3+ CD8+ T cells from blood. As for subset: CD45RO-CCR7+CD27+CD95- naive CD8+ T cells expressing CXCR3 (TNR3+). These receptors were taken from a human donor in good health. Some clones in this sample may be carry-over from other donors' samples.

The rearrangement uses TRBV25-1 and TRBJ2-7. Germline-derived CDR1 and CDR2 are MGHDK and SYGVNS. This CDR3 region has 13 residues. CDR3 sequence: CASSFSGPHEQYF.

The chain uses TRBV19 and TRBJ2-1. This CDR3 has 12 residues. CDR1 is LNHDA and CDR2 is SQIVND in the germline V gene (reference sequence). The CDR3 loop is CASSMEANEQFF.

The CDR3 region is CASSDSPSGGAGEQFF. This rearrangement joins TRBV6-4 to TRBJ2-1; absent DNA, TCRdb's TRBD2 call cannot be checked. CDR1 is MRHNA, CDR2 SNTAGT, per germline. The CDR3 runs to 16 residues.

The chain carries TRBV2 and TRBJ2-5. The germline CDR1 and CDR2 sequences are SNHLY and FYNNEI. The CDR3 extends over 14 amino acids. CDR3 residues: CACNGGIGQETQYF. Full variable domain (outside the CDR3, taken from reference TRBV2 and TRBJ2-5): EPEVTQTPSHQVTQMGQEVILRCVPISNHLYFYWYRQILGQKVEFLVSFYNNEISEKSEIFDDQFSVERPDGSNFTLKIRSTKLEDSAMYFCACNGGIGQETQYFGPGTRLLVL.

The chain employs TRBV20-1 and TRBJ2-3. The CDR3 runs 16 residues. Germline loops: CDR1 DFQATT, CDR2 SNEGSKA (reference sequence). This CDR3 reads CSARDLYREVTDTQYF.

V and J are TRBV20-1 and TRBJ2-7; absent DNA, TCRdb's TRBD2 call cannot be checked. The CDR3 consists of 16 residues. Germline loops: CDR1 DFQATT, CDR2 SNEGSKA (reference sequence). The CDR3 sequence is CSARDRWRGSSYEQYF.

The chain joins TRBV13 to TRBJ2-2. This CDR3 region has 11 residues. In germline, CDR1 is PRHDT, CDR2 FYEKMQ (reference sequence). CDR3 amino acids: CAISWAGELFF.

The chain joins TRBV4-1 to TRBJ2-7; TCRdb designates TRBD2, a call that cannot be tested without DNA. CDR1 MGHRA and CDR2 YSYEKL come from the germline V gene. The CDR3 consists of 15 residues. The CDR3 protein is CASSQDGLAPYEQYF.

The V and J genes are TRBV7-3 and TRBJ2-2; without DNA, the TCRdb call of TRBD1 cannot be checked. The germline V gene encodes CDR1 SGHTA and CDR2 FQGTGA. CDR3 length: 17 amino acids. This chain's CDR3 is CASSAVQGIGNTGELFF.

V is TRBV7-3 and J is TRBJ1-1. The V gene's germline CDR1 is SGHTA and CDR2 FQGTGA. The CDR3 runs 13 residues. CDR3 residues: CASSPAGRTEAFF.

The CDR3 spells CASSLAFSGGNTEAFF. This chain joins TRBV5-1 and TRBJ1-1. The CDR3 contains 16 residues. Per germline, CDR1 SGHRS and CDR2 YFSETQ. The full variable domain, in which reference TRBV5-1 and TRBJ1-1 provide the parts outside the CDR3, is KAGVTQTPRYLIKTRGQQVTLSCSPISGHRSVSWYQQTPGQGLQFLFEYFSETQRNKGNFPGRFSGRQFSNSRSEMNVSTLELGDSALYLCASSLAFSGGNTEAFFGQGTRLTVV.